This T cell receptor beta chain stems from a study of blood T cell repertoires in COVID-19. In the study overall: COVID-19 samples, acute and convalescent, were from the United States, Italy and Spain. PBMCs, B-cell-depleted T cells, or T cells provided the cDNA or gDNA that made up the material.

Authors' methods: Estimated nucleated cell counts came from reference gene primer amplification. Produced via immunoSEQ multiplex PCR; TCRdb's table is partial and in-frame only. V, J and clone size are taken as reported in that table, and D and trimming were inferred from the DNA itself. The data hold roughly 60,000 clones, with around 86% observed a single time. Trimming removed 0 bases from V and 3 bases from J, with 16 bases in between. CDR1 and CDR2 from the germline V gene are SGHDT and YYEEEE. This CDR3 comprises 16 residues. Sequenced material: peripheral blood. This chain connects TRBV5-6 to TRBJ2-7; D remains ambiguous. The sequence derives from a man aged 40-50 years with acute or convalescent COVID-19. The DNA of the CDR3 is TGTGCCAGCAGCTTGGGGGCGATCGAACCGAACTACGAGCAGTACTTC. Protein: CASSLGAIEPNYEQYF.